These 14 T cell receptor beta chains share one sample of origin, sequenced in a study of pediatric ulcerative colitis (dated by TCRdb to 2018 to 2020). Receptor libraries were prepared by the immunoSEQ multiplex PCR assay. Not all clones reach the TCRdb copy of this immuneACCESS table, which keeps in-frame sequences only. Checked studies attribute under half of the gap to unresolved V genes and leave the rest unexplained. The sample yields 35,000 to 45,000 clones; around 75% were counted once. Clones ranked in the top ten supply approximately 9% of the sample. During colonoscopy, one to two pinch biopsies were obtained from the rectum for research. Sequenced input: gut tissue. These receptor sequences come from a boy aged 5-17 years with severe ulcerative colitis.

The chain combines TRBV4-1 with TRBJ2-3; 9 bases are shared with TRBD1. Germline values: CDR1 MGHRA, CDR2 YSYEKL. This CDR3 contains 18 residues. V shed 0 bases and J 0 bases; nucleotides not matched to a gene: 7. The CDR3 sequence is CASSQDRFGQGSTDTQYF. DNA of the CDR3: TGCGCCAGCAGCCAAGATCGTTTTGGACAGGGGAGCACAGATACGCAGTATTTT.

This sequence joins TRBV6-1 and TRBJ1-2; the D gene is possibly TRBD1 (6 bases). CDR1 is MNHNS, CDR2 SASEGT, per germline. Deletions cut 6 bases from V and 8 bases from J, with 22 bases between. This CDR3 has 15 residues. CDR3 sequence: CASRVKSRDISGYTF. CDR3 coding DNA: TGTGCCAGCAGGGTTAAGTCCCGGGACATTTCCGGCTACACCTTC.

The chain has TRBV27 and TRBJ1-3; D is undetermined. The V and J ends lost 8 bases and 3 bases respectively, with 11 bases between them. In germline, CDR1 is MNHEY, CDR2 SMNVEV (reference sequence). This CDR3 has 13 amino acids. The CDR3 reads CASALAGGNTIYF. The CDR3 DNA reads as TGTGCCAGCGCCCTCGCGGGTGGAAACACCATATATTTT.

The sample holds a few counts of this clone. The gene calls are TRBV7-8 and TRBJ2-3, with TRBD1 matching over 11 bases. This CDR3 comprises 16 residues. Germline V CDR1 and CDR2: SGHVS, FQNEAQ. Trimming at V came to 1 base and at J to 3 bases, leaving 3 bases not matched to a gene. This chain's CDR3 is CASSLVGTGGTDTQYF. CDR3 DNA: TGTGCCAGCAGCTTAGTTGGGACAGGGGGGACAGATACGCAGTATTTT.

V is TRBV4-1 and J is TRBJ1-5; 8 bases align to TRBD1. J was trimmed by 4 bases and V by 0 bases; bases with no gene match: 17. Germline CDR1 and CDR2: MGHRA and YSYEKL. This CDR3 spans 20 amino acids. The CDR3 DNA reads as TGCGCCAGCAGCCAAGAACTGGGGATCGGGACAGGATGGGGAAATCAGCCCCAGCATTTT. It yields the protein CASSQELGIGTGWGNQPQHF.

This clone was picked up one time. V and J are TRBV9 and TRBJ1-4; D gene ambiguous. The CDR3 is 13 residues long. Germline values: CDR1 SGDLS, CDR2 YYNGEE. V was pared by 2 bases and J by 4 bases, with 6 bases between. CDR3: CASSVAVNEKLFF. The CDR3, as DNA: TGTGCCAGCAGCGTTGCAGTTAATGAAAAACTGTTTTTT.

This clone was picked up a small number of times. J is TRBJ1-1 and V is TRBV19, with a weak D call TRBD1 (6 bases). The CDR3 covers 14 residues. Germline CDR1 is LNHDA and CDR2 is SQIVND (reference sequence). The V and J ends lost 3 bases and 4 bases respectively, with 12 bases between them. CDR3 coding DNA: TGTGCCAGTAGTATTCGGGGGGGCGGCACTGAAGCTTTCTTT. Its protein is CASSIRGGGTEAFF.

This clone was seen once. This likely comes from a read error, as the CDR3 has no conserved phenylalanine or tryptophan at its end. J is TRBJ1-6 and V is TRBV6-1; no reliable D call. Between the trimmed V and J ends, which lost 6 bases and 8 bases, there was a span of 11 bases. This CDR3 spans 13 amino acids. Germline CDR1 and CDR2: MNHNS and SASEGT. The CDR3, as DNA: TGTGCCAGCAGGGCTCTTGAACATTCACCCCTCCACCTT. This codes for CASRALEHSPLHL.

The chain uses TRBV5-5 and TRBJ1-2, with 7 positions matching TRBD1. The CDR3 consists of 13 residues. V lost 3 bases, J lost 7 bases, and 6 bases stayed unmatched. The germline V gene encodes CDR1 SGHKS and CDR2 YYEKEE (reference sequence). CDR3 nucleotides: TGTGCCAGCAGCTCCGTACAGGGGTTTGGCTACACCTTC. It specifies CASSSVQGFGYTF.

V gene TRBV7-6 combines with J gene TRBJ2-7; 10 bases are a match to TRBD2. The ends lost 2 bases at V and 6 bases at J; junction bases unmatched: 1. Germline V gene lookup returns CDR1 SGHVS and CDR2 FNYEAQ. This CDR3 contains 13 residues. The CDR3 nucleotides are TGTGCCAGCAGCTTATTAGCGGGGGGCGAGCAGTACTTC. It is translated as CASSLLAGGEQYF.

The genes are TRBV7-9 and TRBJ2-1, with 7 bases lining up with TRBD2. Germline V gives CDR1 SEHNR, CDR2 FQNEAQ (reference sequence). The ends lost 6 bases at V and 3 bases at J; junction bases unmatched: 11. The length of the CDR3 is 16 residues. As DNA, the CDR3 is TGTGCCAGCAGTCCACGGGACTATCAATTCTACAATGAGCAGTTCTTC. Amino acids: CASSPRDYQFYNEQFF.

V gene TRBV14 combines with J gene TRBJ2-1, with 8 bases identical to TRBD2. The CDR3 has 17 residues. V was pared by 7 bases and J by 8 bases, with 19 bases of the junction left unmatched. Looked up from germline, CDR1 is SGHDN and CDR2 is FVKESK. CDR3 sequence reads: CASTLLLRGGPPHEQFF. The CDR3 nucleotides are TGTGCCAGCACGCTTCTACTTCGGGGGGGCCCCCCCCATGAGCAGTTCTTC.

This chain connects TRBV12-1 to TRBJ1-2; the table assigns TRBD1, which was not confirmed against the DNA. TRBV12-1 is marked as a pseudogene. The CDR3 covers 16 residues. In DNA, the CDR3 is TGTGCCGTCTTTAGGGCCCGCCGGGACAGAAACTATGGCTACACCTTC. Protein: CAVFRARRDRNYGYTF.

The chain uses TRBV5-6 and TRBJ1-2; D uncertain. V was shortened by 0 bases and J by 1 base, with 10 bases between the two germline ends. The CDR3 is 15 residues long. Germline V gene lookup returns CDR1 SGHDT and CDR2 YYEEEE. The CDR3 region has the DNA TGTGCCAGCAGCTTGGGTCCCGGGTTTAACTATGGCTACACCTTC. This sequence encodes CASSLGPGFNYGYTF.